What follows are 2 T cell receptor beta chains derived from one specimen sequenced in a study of shared clonotypes between healthy human individuals. Measured with immunoSEQ multiplex PCR; TCRdb has only the in-frame clones, and not every one. The sample consists of roughly 640,000 clones, approximately 74% of them appearing once. The sequenced material came from memory CD4+ T cells sorted from blood. Stated subset: CD45RA-negative fraction. These receptors were obtained from a woman aged 25 to 45 in good health.

In regard to this clone: This sample includes further DNA sequences coding for the same CDR3. This sequence joins TRBV19 and TRBJ2-2; 7 bases align to TRBD1. Trimming cost V 4 bases and J 7 bases; bases outside gene matches: 6. The CDR3 spans 14 residues. CDR1 and CDR2 (germline): LNHDA, SQIVND (reference sequence). The CDR3 coding sequence is TGTGCCAGTAGTAGACAGGGTACGAGCGGGGAGCTGTTTTTT. Residues: CASSRQGTSGELFF.

As to this clone: The junction shows a germline mismatch at one end, possibly a read error. The chain carries TRBV27 and TRBJ2-3; 10 positions agree with TRBD2. Germline-derived CDR1 and CDR2 are MNHEY and SMNVEV (reference sequence). This CDR3 comprises 16 residues. CDR3 amino acids: CASSPTRPLAGDESVF. The CDR3 bases are TGTGCCAGCAGTCCAACCCGCCCTCTAGCGGGAGATGAGTCTGTCTTT.